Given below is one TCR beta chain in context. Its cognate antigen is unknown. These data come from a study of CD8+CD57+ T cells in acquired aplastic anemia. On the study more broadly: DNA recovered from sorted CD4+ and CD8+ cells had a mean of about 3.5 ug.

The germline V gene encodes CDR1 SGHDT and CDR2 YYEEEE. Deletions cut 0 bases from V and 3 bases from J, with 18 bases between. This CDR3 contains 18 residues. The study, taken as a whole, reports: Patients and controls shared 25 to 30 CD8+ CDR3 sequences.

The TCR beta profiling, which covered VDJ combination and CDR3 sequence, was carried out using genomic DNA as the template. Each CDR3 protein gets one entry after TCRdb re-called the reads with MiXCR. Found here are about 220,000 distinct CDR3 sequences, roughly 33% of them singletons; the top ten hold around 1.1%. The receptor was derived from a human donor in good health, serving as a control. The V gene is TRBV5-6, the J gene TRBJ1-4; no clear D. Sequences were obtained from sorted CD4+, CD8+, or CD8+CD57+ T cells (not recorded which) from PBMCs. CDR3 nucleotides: TGTGCCAGCAGCTTGGGAGGGTGGACGGTTTCTTCTAATGAAAAACTGTTTTTT. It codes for CASSLGGWTVSSNEKLFF.